The clone carrying this T cell receptor (beta chain) has a handful of counts. Germline CDR1 is SGHDT and CDR2 is YYEEEE. Trimming left V 4 bases short and J 2 bases short, with 13 bases between. CDR3 size: 14 residues. Time point specified: patch test 3, about 24 weeks after DPC sensitization. Documented treatment: therapeutic diphenylcyclopropenone sensitization with weekly scalp DPC. Extraction of total RNA was performed on unfractionated whole blood. This entry belongs to a study of human T cells and chemical hapten exposure. In TCRdb, the RACE reads were re-called with MiXCR into one record per CDR3 protein. The repertoire holds 190,000 or so distinct CDR3 sequences, with approximately 24% as singletons.

This chain connects TRBV5-6 to TRBJ2-7, with no clear D. This material consisted of whole blood, taken in connection with sensitization to the hapten diphenylcyclopropenone (DPC). This receptor was taken from a woman aged 40-49 years with alopecia areata. Some clones in this sample may be carry-over from other donors' samples. CDR3 region: CASSQVDGAYEQYF. The CDR3 DNA reads as TGTGCCAGCAGCCAGGTCGACGGAGCCTACGAGCAGTACTTC.